This is a list of T cell receptor beta chains from one sample in a study of cytomegalovirus exposure and HLA in healthy donors. This table comes from immunoSEQ multiplex PCR, and its TCRdb copy is limited to in-frame clones, with some not included. The table records hundreds of thousands of clones, 75% to 90% of them present only once. Sequenced input: PBMCs. These TCRs come from a woman under 30 in good health and CMV-seronegative. Both conserved end residues are trimmed from each CDR3. A D gene is named only where the DNA matches it firmly. Only some rows state a clone size, as once, few, many or a class for expanded clones.

J	size	D	V	CDR3
TRBJ2-1	NA	NA	TRBV11-2	ASSFYNEQF
TRBJ2-7	NA	NA	TRBV11-3	ASRCNGCQGSEQY
TRBJ2-7	NA	NA	TRBV7-9	ASSLERGDYEQY
TRBJ2-1	NA	NA	TRBV27	ASSLTGLVDEQF
TRBJ2-5	once	NA	TRBV9	ASSAASQETQY
TRBJ2-1	NA	TRBD2	TRBV4-1	ASSHSGGSSYNEQF
TRBJ1-5	NA	NA	TRBV5-5	ASSGGTVNQPQH
TRBJ2-3	NA	NA	TRBV7-7	ASSLQGNGADTQY
TRBJ1-6	few	NA	TRBV15	ATSRDDRQRSPLH
TRBJ1-2	NA	TRBD1	TRBV27	ASSPRDSYGYT
TRBJ1-2	NA	TRBD1	TRBV25-1	ASSQGGILNYGYT
TRBJ1-4	NA	NA	TRBV5-4	ASSLIGLDSNEKLF
TRBJ2-2	once	NA	TRBV27	ASRSWGPDTGELF
TRBJ2-3	NA	NA	TRBV28	ASSRRPTDTQY
TRBJ1-1	NA	TRBD1	TRBV2	ASRETGDSYTEAF
TRBJ2-1	NA	NA	TRBV6-6	ASSPRQPNEQF
TRBJ2-1	NA	NA	TRBV2	ASSGVNEQF
TRBJ2-7	few	NA	TRBV14	ASSQDYTGRQY
TRBJ1-2	few	NA	TRBV6-1	ASSVSQATNYGYT
TRBJ2-7	NA	NA	TRBV5-1	ASSLGPNGAYEQY
TRBJ2-1	NA	NA	TRBV5-1	ASSLGPDSYNEQF
TRBJ1-2	NA	TRBD1	TRBV5-4	ASSLGTGGAGYGYT
TRBJ1-3	NA	TRBD1	TRBV18	ASSAHQGASGNTIY
TRBJ2-1	NA	TRBD2	TRBV6-1	ASSATSGRIGEQF
TRBJ1-2	NA	NA	TRBV27	ASSSTFSPWPNYGYT
TRBJ2-7	NA	NA	TRBV6-5	ASSTQGRTYEQY
TRBJ2-7	NA	NA	TRBV28	ASSTPGLSPYEQY
TRBJ1-2	NA	TRBD1	TRBV6-1	ASSDRQGSYT
TRBJ1-4	NA	NA	TRBV5-1	ASSLVPTGGEKLF
TRBJ2-3	NA	NA	TRBV5-6	ASSLATANTQY
TRBJ2-2	NA	NA	TRBV27	ASSLSSSPGLLNTGELF
TRBJ2-2	once	NA	TRBV2	ASSEETPDGELF
TRBJ1-4	once	TRBD1	TRBV28	ASSLSTKGQINEKLF
TRBJ2-7	NA	NA	TRBV6-5	ASSYQLDSYEQY
TRBJ1-1	NA	NA	TRBV5-1	ASRIDSPNTEAF
TRBJ2-1	NA	TRBD2	TRBV14	ASSQGLARSSSYNEQF
TRBJ2-3	NA	NA	TRBV9	ASSVALDSDTQY
TRBJ2-4	NA	NA	TRBV2	ASRAYPGS
TRBJ1-2	NA	NA	TRBV4-1	ASSQPPLRGTGERGGYT
TRBJ2-6	once	TRBD2	TRBV9	ASSVRLAGETSGANVLT
TRBJ2-7	NA	TRBD2	TRBV14	ASSKAQLAGYEQY